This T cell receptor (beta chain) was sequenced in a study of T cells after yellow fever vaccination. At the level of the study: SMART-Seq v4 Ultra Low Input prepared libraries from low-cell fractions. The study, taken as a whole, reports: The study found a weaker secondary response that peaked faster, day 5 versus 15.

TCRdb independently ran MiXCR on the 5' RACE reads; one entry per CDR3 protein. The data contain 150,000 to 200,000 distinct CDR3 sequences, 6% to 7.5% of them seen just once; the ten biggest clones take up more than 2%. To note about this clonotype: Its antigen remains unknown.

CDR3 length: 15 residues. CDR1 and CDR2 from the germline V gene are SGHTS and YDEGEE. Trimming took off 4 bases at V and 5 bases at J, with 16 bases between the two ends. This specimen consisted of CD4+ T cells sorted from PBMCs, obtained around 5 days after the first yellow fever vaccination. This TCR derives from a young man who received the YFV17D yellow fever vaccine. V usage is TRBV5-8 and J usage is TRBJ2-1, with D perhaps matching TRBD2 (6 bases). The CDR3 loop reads CASSPGLAYDNEQFF. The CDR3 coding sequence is TGTGCCAGCAGCCCTGGGCTAGCGTACGACAATGAGCAGTTCTTC.